This T cell receptor beta chain appears in the sequencing data of a study of T cells in localized non-small cell lung cancer. Study results and caveats: Those with higher blood T cell density had longer overall survival. Of the tissues analyzed, uninvolved adjacent lung showed maximal T cell clonality, greater than tumor. Turning up in adjacent lung were a median approximately 60 of the top 100 tumor clones.

In germline, CDR1 is SGHTA, CDR2 FQGTGA. CDR3 length equals 15 residues. The V end lost 3 bases, the J end lost 11 bases, and 22 bases lay between the germline ends. The assay was immunoSEQ multiplex PCR, and TCRdb's table has in-frame clones only and misses some. The sample shows roughly 30,000 clones, around 81% of them seen only once. Worth noting for this clone: Antigen unknown.

This sequence was found in a man between 40 and 70 years old with stage III lung adenocarcinoma. The sequences come from peripheral blood mononuclear cells, collected before any cancer treatment. The genes are TRBV7-3 and TRBJ1-1; no clear D. CDR3 in DNA: TGTGCCAGCAGCTTTTTACATGGGCTGGAGGCGCTGGCTTTCTTT. It specifies CASSFLHGLEALAFF.